A selection of T cell receptor beta chains follows, all from one sample in a study of response to subunit inactivated influenza vaccine. From the RT-PCR reads, TCRdb called clonotypes with MiXCR, one entry per CDR3 protein. In the table there are 600,000 to 850,000 distinct CDR3 sequences, around 13% of which are singletons. The sequences come from PBMCs from blood, collected 14 days before vaccination. Every receptor here comes from a man in his fifties or sixties who received an inactivated influenza vaccine. Both conserved end residues are part of each CDR3. The D gene is left open where the match is weak. A row's size may be missing; if present it is once, few, many or a size class.

.	TRBJ2-5	TRBV6-2/TRBV6-3	few	CASSQQVETQYF	TGTGCCAGCAGTCAGCAGGTAGAGACCCAGTACTTC
TRBD1	TRBJ2-1	TRBV9	.	CASSGRTGKNEQFF	TGTGCCAGCAGCGGAAGGACAGGGAAGAATGAGCAGTTCTTC
TRBD1	TRBJ2-2	TRBV7-9	.	CASSSTTGWTGELFF	TGTGCCAGCAGCTCGACGACAGGGTGGACCGGGGAGCTGTTTTTT
.	TRBJ1-1	TRBV2	few	CASRGTPGGEAFF	TGTGCCAGCCGAGGGACCCCAGGAGGGGAAGCTTTCTTT
.	TRBJ2-7	TRBV12-3/TRBV12-4	.	CASSFSARDHEQYF	TGTGCCAGCAGTTTTTCCGCCAGGGACCACGAGCAGTACTTC
TRBD1	TRBJ2-1	TRBV12-3/TRBV12-4	.	CASSLLHRTGYYNEQFF	TGTGCCAGCAGTTTACTCCACAGGACAGGGTACTACAATGAGCAGTTCTTC
TRBD2	TRBJ2-1	TRBV4-2	few	CASSHNLGLSNNEQFF	TGTGCCAGCAGCCACAACCTGGGACTATCCAACAATGAGCAGTTCTTC
.	TRBJ2-7	TRBV20-1	.	CSASMVGAYEQYF	TGCAGTGCTAGTATGGTCGGAGCCTACGAGCAGTACTTC
TRBD2	TRBJ2-7	TRBV14	.	CASSTAGLAGGEQYF	TGTGCCAGCAGCACCGCGGGACTAGCGGGAGGCGAGCAGTACTTC
.	TRBJ1-2	TRBV12-3/TRBV12-4	.	CASTRGTGVFGGYTF	TGTGCCAGCACTAGGGGGACGGGAGTTTTTGGTGGCTACACCTTC
.	TRBJ2-2	TRBV13	few	CASSLGGLARNTGELFF	TGTGCCAGCAGCTTAGGCGGGCTAGCGCGGAACACCGGGGAGCTGTTTTTT
TRBD1	TRBJ2-3	TRBV9	many	CASSVTPGQGINTQYF	TGTGCCAGCAGCGTAACCCCGGGACAGGGGATAAATACGCAGTATTTT
.	TRBJ1-1	TRBV4-2	.	CASSQATVNTEAFF	TGTGCCAGCAGCCAGGCGACAGTTAACACTGAAGCTTTCTTT
.	TRBJ1-2	TRBV9	.	CASSASGGYTF	TGTGCCAGCAGCGCTTCAGGGGGCTACACCTTC
.	TRBJ2-7	TRBV12-3/TRBV12-4	few	CASSLKIYEQYF	TGTGCCAGCAGTTTAAAGATCTACGAGCAGTACTTC
.	TRBJ1-5	TRBV20-1	many	CSASWDLGNQPQHF	TGCAGTGCCTCTTGGGACCTGGGCAATCAGCCCCAGCATTTT
TRBD2	TRBJ2-2	TRBV27	few	CASSLYTSGRALGTGELFF	TGTGCCAGCAGTTTGTATACTAGCGGGAGGGCGTTAGGCACCGGGGAGCTGTTTTTT
.	TRBJ2-1	TRBV12-3/TRBV12-4	few	CASSLAGRLSSYNEQFF	TGTGCCAGCAGTTTAGCGGGACGACTCAGCTCCTACAATGAGCAGTTCTTC
.	TRBJ2-2	TRBV3-1	.	CASSRTTTNTGELFF	TGTGCCAGCAGCCGAACCACCACCAACACCGGGGAGCTGTTTTTT
.	TRBJ1-5	TRBV3-1	.	CASSHTDQPQHF	TGTGCCAGCAGCCATACGGATCAGCCCCAGCATTTT
.	TRBJ1-1	TRBV5-5	few	CASSFLLGATTEAFF	TGTGCCAGCAGCTTTCTACTGGGGGCTACAACTGAAGCTTTCTTT
TRBD2	TRBJ2-5	TRBV11-2	few	CASSLEFLAGGPGTQYF	TGTGCCAGCAGCTTAGAGTTTTTAGCGGGGGGCCCAGGCACCCAGTACTTC
TRBD1	TRBJ2-6	TRBV28	few	CASSPTGGTGANVLTF	TGTGCCAGCAGTCCGACAGGGGGCACTGGGGCCAACGTCCTGACTTTC
.	TRBJ2-1	TRBV7-2	many	CASSPSALEVGLFF	TGTGCCAGCTCCCCTTCCGCGCTGGAGGTGGGGTTGTTCTTC
TRBD1	TRBJ1-2	TRBV12-3/TRBV12-4	.	CASSMTGFGYTF	TGTGCCAGCAGTATGACAGGGTTTGGCTACACCTTC
TRBD2	TRBJ2-1	TRBV3-1	few	CASSQAGTSSGNEQFF	TGTGCCAGCAGCCAAGCCGGGACTAGCTCTGGCAATGAGCAGTTCTTC
TRBD2	TRBJ2-2	TRBV7-9	.	CASSSPGLTNTGELFF	TGTGCCAGCAGCTCACCGGGACTAACGAACACCGGGGAGCTGTTTTTT
.	TRBJ2-1	TRBV7-9	.	CARSLGAVPRGNEQFF	TGTGCCCGCAGCTTAGGAGCTGTCCCGCGGGGCAATGAGCAGTTCTTC
.	TRBJ2-3	TRBV2	few	CATSPGIFTDDTQYF	TGTGCCACAAGCCCCGGCATTTTCACAGACGATACGCAGTATTTT
.	TRBJ2-2	TRBV25-1	many	CASSETNTGELFF	TGTGCCAGCAGTGAAACGAACACCGGGGAGCTGTTTTTT
.	TRBJ2-5	TRBV14	many	CASSPSLGLHF	TGTGCCAGCAGCCCTTCCCTAGGTCTGCACTTC
TRBD1	TRBJ2-1	TRBV9	many	CASSVGQGPYNEQFF	TGTGCCAGCAGCGTTGGACAGGGCCCCTACAATGAGCAGTTCTTC
TRBD2	TRBJ2-7	TRBV7-2	many	CASSLWDSGFYEQYF	TGTGCCAGCAGCTTATGGGATAGCGGGTTTTACGAGCAGTACTTC
.	TRBJ1-2	TRBV10-3	many	CAISESRNYGYTF	TGTGCCATCAGTGAGTCCAGAAACTATGGCTACACCTTC
TRBD1	TRBJ1-4	TRBV20-1	few	CSATDRVVGKLFF	TGCAGTGCTACGGACAGGGTGGTCGGAAAACTGTTTTTT
TRBD2	TRBJ2-5	TRBV27	many	CASSFASGGETQYF	TGTGCCAGCAGTTTTGCTAGCGGGGGTGAGACCCAGTACTTC
.	TRBJ2-7	TRBV20-1	.	CSATFHGGRSEQYF	TGCAGTGCTACCTTCCACGGGGGGCGCTCCGAGCAGTACTTC
.	TRBJ2-3	TRBV19	many	CATQDRDTQYF	TGTGCCACGCAGGACCGAGATACGCAGTATTTT
.	TRBJ1-1	TRBV4-3	.	CASSQDSTMNTEAFF	TGCGCCAGCAGCCAAGATTCCACAATGAACACTGAAGCTTTCTTT
TRBD1	TRBJ2-7	TRBV27	once	CASSYWPGGAYEQYF	TGTGCCAGCAGTTATTGGCCAGGGGGCGCGTACGAGCAGTACTTC
TRBD2	TRBJ2-7	TRBV18	many	CASSGGELSSYEQYF	TGTGCCAGCTCGGGAGGGGAGTTGAGCTCCTACGAGCAGTACTTC
.	TRBJ2-7	TRBV7-9	few	CASSVRTGYEQYF	TGTGCCAGCAGCGTCCGGACTGGCTACGAGCAGTACTTC
.	TRBJ2-5	TRBV30	.	CAWSVTGRETQYF	TGTGCCTGGAGTGTAACAGGGCGAGAGACCCAGTACTTC
TRBD1	TRBJ1-5	TRBV28	few	CASPPPGQGSQPQHF	TGTGCCAGCCCCCCTCCGGGACAGGGATCTCAGCCCCAGCATTTT
TRBD2	TRBJ2-1	TRBV19	few	CASSTSGIYEQFF	TGTGCCAGTAGTACTAGCGGGATCTATGAGCAGTTCTTC
.	TRBJ2-5	TRBV15	.	CATSREISETQYF	TGTGCCACCAGCAGAGAGATAAGCGAGACCCAGTACTTC
TRBD2	TRBJ2-7	TRBV20-1	.	CSAKRLAGGTYEQYF	TGCAGTGCTAAACGACTAGCGGGGGGCACCTACGAGCAGTACTTC
.	TRBJ2-1	TRBV7-3	few	CASSLNAGHYNEQFF	TGTGCCAGCAGCTTAAACGCGGGTCACTACAATGAGCAGTTCTTC